These 6 T cell receptor beta chains came from one sample sequenced in a study of breast tumors, draining lymph nodes, adjacent tissues. TCRdb independently ran MiXCR on the multiplex PCR reads; one entry per CDR3 protein. The sample lists around 14,000 distinct CDR3 sequences; about three fifths were seen once. Material: tumor-adjacent breast tissue. The receptors were gathered from a female donor with breast cancer. Some clones in this sample may be carry-over from other donors' samples.

This clonotype ranks as medium-sized. The chain has TRBV10-1 and TRBJ2-7; 8 bases are shared with TRBD1. Germline CDR1 WNHNN, CDR2 SYGVQD (reference sequence). CDR3 length: 14 amino acids. V lost 3 bases and J lost 3; bases outside the gene matches: 4. The DNA of the CDR3 is TGCGCCAGCAGTGACGGACAGGGAAGCTACGAGCAGTACTTC. It specifies CASSDGQGSYEQYF.

This clonotype was seen many times. The genes are TRBV20-1 and TRBJ1-1, with TRBD1 matching 9 bases. This CDR3 is 18 amino acids long. Germline V lookup: CDR1 DFQATT, CDR2 SNEGSKA (reference sequence). The V segment lost 5 bases and the J segment 0 bases; nucleotides outside the gene matches: 16. The CDR3 spells CSAASGTGRTMLNTEAFF. The CDR3 DNA follows: TGCAGTGCTGCTTCCGGGACAGGGCGTACTATGTTGAACACTGAAGCTTTCTTT.

Details on this clonotype: A much larger clonotype is one base distant, so this may be a read error. This chain connects TRBV6-1 to TRBJ1-1, with a possible D match to TRBD1 (5 bases). Germline V gene lookup returns CDR1 MNHNS and CDR2 SASEGT. There are 16 residues in the CDR3. Trimming cost V 1 base and J 1 base, with 13 bases left between them. This chain's CDR3 is CASSEEDGGGNTEAFF. For the CDR3, the DNA is TGTGCCAGCAGTGAAGAGGATGGCGGGGGGAACACTGAAGCTTTCTTT.

The chain couples TRBV6-1 to TRBJ2-7; D might be TRBD1 (7 bases). CDR1 MNHNS and CDR2 SASEGT come from the germline V gene. This CDR3 has 14 residues. V dropped 3 bases and J dropped 2 bases, with 11 bases sitting between them. The CDR3 DNA sequence: TGTGCCAGCAGTGAGGAGGGGACAGCCTACGAGCAGTACTTC. Translating it yields CASSEEGTAYEQYF.

This clonotype is judged medium-sized. V usage is TRBV25-1 and J usage is TRBJ2-1; D unclear. CDR3 length equals 12 residues. The germline CDR1 and CDR2 sequences are MGHDK and SYGVNS. Trimming stripped 4 bases from V and 7 bases from J, with 8 bases between. The CDR3 region has the DNA TGTGCCAGCAGTGGTGGGTTAAATGAGCAGTTCTTC. Translation gives CASSGGLNEQFF.

The rearrangement uses TRBV7-3 and TRBJ2-3; 12 nucleotides match TRBD2. The V gene end was trimmed by 5 bases and the J gene end by 4 bases; junction bases not matched to a gene: 13. Germline values: CDR1 SGHTA, CDR2 FQGTGA. CDR3 length equals 18 residues. DNA of the CDR3: TGTGCCAGCAGCCCCACTGGACTAGCGGGGACTAACGCAGATACGCAGTATTTT. Protein product: CASSPTGLAGTNADTQYF.